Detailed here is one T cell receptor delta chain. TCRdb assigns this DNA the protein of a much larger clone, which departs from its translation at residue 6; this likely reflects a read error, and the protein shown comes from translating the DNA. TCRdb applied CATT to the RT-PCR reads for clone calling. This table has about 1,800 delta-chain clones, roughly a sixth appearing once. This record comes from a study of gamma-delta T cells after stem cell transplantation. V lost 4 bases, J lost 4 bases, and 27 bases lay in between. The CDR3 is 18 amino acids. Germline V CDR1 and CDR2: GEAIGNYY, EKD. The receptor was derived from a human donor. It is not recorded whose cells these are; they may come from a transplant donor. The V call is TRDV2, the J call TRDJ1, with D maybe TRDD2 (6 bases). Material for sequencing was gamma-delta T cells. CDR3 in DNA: TGTGCCTGTGATCCGGGTAGCCTTCCCCGAGGGCTGGACGATAAACTCATCTTT. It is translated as CACDPGSLPRGLDDKLIF.